The 21 T cell receptor beta chains reported below all come from one sample, sequenced in a study of response to subunit inactivated influenza vaccine. TCRdb reprocessed the RT-PCR reads via MiXCR and lists one record per CDR3 protein. The sample comprises around 580,000 distinct CDR3 sequences, approximately 12% of which are singletons, and 9.5% to 13% rests with the top ten. The material sequenced was PBMCs from blood, taken on the day of vaccination. Source of these receptors: a man aged 50-60 years who received an inactivated influenza vaccine.

This clonotype was counted a few times. The chain has TRBV7-9 and TRBJ2-5, with D possibly being TRBD1 or TRBD2 (5 bases each). Germline V lookup: CDR1 SEHNR, CDR2 FQNEAQ (reference sequence). The CDR3 spans 15 residues. The V gene lost 5 bases and the J gene lost 5 bases, with 18 bases spanning the gap. The CDR3 DNA sequence: TGTGCCAGCAGCACAGGACTGACGACCGGCGAGACCCAGTACTTC. This codes for CASSTGLTTGETQYF.

This clonotype was detected ten times or more. J is TRBJ1-3 and V is TRBV20-1; a possible D gene is TRBD1 (5 bases). The CDR3 totals 16 residues. Germline CDR1 reads DFQATT; CDR2 reads SNEGSKA (reference sequence). V was pared by 0 bases and J by 0 bases, with 12 bases between. The CDR3 reads CSARDLIGGSGNTIYF. CDR3 nucleotides: TGCAGTGCTAGAGATCTAATTGGGGGCTCTGGAAACACCATATATTTT.

DNA of the CDR3: TGTGCCAGCAGTCCCCGGGAAACTAGGGGGAATCAGCCCCAGCATTTT. It yields the protein CASSPRETRGNQPQHF. The gene calls are TRBV12-3 or TRBV12-4 and TRBJ1-5; possible D gene TRBD1, 6 bases. Trimming left V 5 bases short and J 4 bases short, with 18 bases between. The CDR3 sequence is 16 residues long.

The chain couples TRBV20-1 to TRBJ2-7; 11 positions agree with TRBD2. V lost 7 bases and J lost 6; bases outside the gene matches: 8. The CDR3 consists of 13 residues. The germline gives CDR1 DFQATT, CDR2 SNEGSKA (reference sequence). The CDR3 DNA follows: TGCAGTGTGACCCGTAGCGGGAGGGGCGAGCAGTACTTC. This sequence encodes CSVTRSGRGEQYF.

J is TRBJ2-7 and V is TRBV30; D is possibly TRBD2 (6 bases). The CDR3 is 12 residues long. V lost 1 base to trimming and J lost 6 bases, with 10 bases between them. Germline loops: CDR1 GTSNPN, CDR2 SVGIG (reference sequence). For the CDR3, the DNA is TGTGCCTGGAGTGAATTCGGGGGCGAGCAGTACTTC. It is translated as CAWSEFGGEQYF.

The chain carries TRBV7-8 and TRBJ1-5; D unresolved. The ends were cut back, 0 bases at V and 6 bases at J, with 9 bases in the middle. CDR1 and CDR2 (germline): SGHVS, FQNEAQ. The CDR3 sequence is 14 residues long. CDR3 nucleotide sequence: TGTGCCAGCAGCTTAGCAGGGTTGGTTCAGCCCCAGCATTTT. Translation gives CASSLAGLVQPQHF.

The chain links TRBV24-1 to TRBJ1-1, with 10 bases lining up with TRBD1. Germline V gene sequence: CDR1 KGHDR, CDR2 SFDVKD. The CDR3 runs to 16 residues. V lost 5 bases to trimming and J lost 4 bases; unmatched junction nucleotides: 9. CDR3 DNA sequence: TGTGCCACCAGTGCCGGCCAAGGACAGGGGGGCACTGAAGCTTTCTTT. This sequence encodes CATSAGQGQGGTEAFF.

This clonotype turned up a few times. This chain joins TRBV6-5 and TRBJ2-1; tentatively, D is TRBD2 (5 bases). CDR1 MNHEY and CDR2 SVGAGI come from the germline V gene. The ends were cut back, 2 bases at V and 2 bases at J, with 10 bases in the middle. The length of the CDR3 is 15 residues. The CDR3 protein is CASSYTTTPYNEQFF. CDR3 nucleotides: TGTGCCAGCAGTTACACGACTACCCCCTACAATGAGCAGTTCTTC.

The V call is TRBV9, the J call TRBJ2-1, with 7 nucleotides matching TRBD2. The CDR3 runs to 16 residues. Germline loops: CDR1 SGDLS, CDR2 YYNGEE. Trimming at V came to 0 bases and at J to 0 bases, leaving 3 bases not matched to a gene. CDR3 DNA: TGTGCCAGCAGCGTAGCAGGCGGGGGCTCCTACAATGAGCAGTTCTTC. It is translated as CASSVAGGGSYNEQFF. The variable domain in full, with the rest retrieved from reference TRBV9 and TRBJ2-1, is DSGVTQTPKHLITATGQRVTLRCSPRSGDLSVYWYQQSLDQGLQFLIQYYNGEERAKGNILERFSAQQFPDLHSELNLSSLELGDSALYFCASSVAGGGSYNEQFFGPGTRLTVL.

This clonotype occurred a few times. The chain couples TRBV12-3 or TRBV12-4 to TRBJ1-3; D uncertain. CDR3 length equals 13 residues. V gave up 2 bases and J gave up 4 bases, with 6 bases separating them. The CDR3 reads CASSLSHGNTIYF. CDR3 DNA: TGTGCCAGCAGTTTATCTCACGGAAACACCATATATTTT.

The V and J genes are TRBV7-9 and TRBJ2-6; D is possibly TRBD1 (5 bases). Per the germline V gene, CDR1 is SEHNR and CDR2 is FQNEAQ (reference sequence). The CDR3 has 16 amino acids. Trimming stripped 5 bases from V and 1 base from J, with 12 bases between. CDR3 sequence reads: CASSRVGDSGANVLTF. CDR3 DNA sequence: TGTGCCAGCAGCCGTGTAGGGGATTCTGGGGCCAACGTCCTGACTTTC.

The rearrangement joins TRBV2 to TRBJ2-2; no clear D. The CDR3 runs to 15 residues. V was clipped by 2 bases and J by 6 bases, with 13 bases between them. Germline-derived CDR1 and CDR2 are SNHLY and FYNNEI. CDR3 DNA sequence: TGTGCCAGCAGTGAAAGTACAGTTTCGCCCGGGGAGCTGTTTTTT. Protein: CASSESTVSPGELFF.

This clonotype was seen more than once but under ten times. The chain recombines TRBV6-1 with TRBJ2-1; D possibly corresponds to TRBD2 (6 bases). This CDR3 spans 15 amino acids. Per germline, CDR1 MNHNS and CDR2 SASEGT. Between the trimmed V and J ends, which lost 5 bases and 0 bases, there was a span of 11 bases. In DNA form, the CDR3 reads TGTGCCAGCAGTCCGGACGGGAGCTCCTACAATGAGCAGTTCTTC. Protein product: CASSPDGSSYNEQFF.

This clonotype was seen a few times. For the CDR3, the DNA is TGTGCCAGCAGTTTCCCCCGACAGGGGGACTACGAGCAGTACTTC. Protein product: CASSFPRQGDYEQYF. The rearrangement uses TRBV6-2 or TRBV6-3 and TRBJ2-7, with TRBD1 matching 9 bases. The CDR3 extends over 15 amino acids. Trimming removed 4 bases from V and 3 bases from J; junction bases left unmatched: 7. The germline V gene encodes CDR1 MNHEY and CDR2 SVGEGT.

This clonotype has more than one count but fewer than ten. The genes are TRBV12-3 or TRBV12-4 and TRBJ2-3, with D maybe TRBD1 (5 bases). There are 15 residues in the CDR3. The germline V and J ends were trimmed by 0 bases and 1 base, with 8 bases remaining between them. The CDR3 reads CASSLAGVRTDTQYF. Written as DNA, the CDR3 is TGTGCCAGCAGTTTAGCAGGGGTACGCACAGATACGCAGTATTTT.

The chain couples TRBV27 to TRBJ2-5, with 8 bases matching TRBD2. V lost 10 bases and J lost 7; bases outside the gene matches: 14. From germline, CDR1 is MNHEY and CDR2 SMNVEV (reference sequence). The CDR3 is 14 amino acids. CDR3 loop: CATSWTGGLGTQYF. The CDR3 DNA reads TGTGCCACTTCCTGGACGGGGGGGTTGGGGACCCAGTACTTC.

The rearrangement joins TRBV18 to TRBJ1-1; TRBD1 aligns across 9 bases. The trim removed 7 bases at V and 5 bases at J, leaving 8 bases unmatched. Germline V gene lookup returns CDR1 KGHSH and CDR2 LQKENI. The CDR3 spans 14 residues. This chain's CDR3 is CASFQGQGLTEAFF. The CDR3 region has the DNA TGTGCCAGCTTTCAGGGACAGGGCTTAACTGAAGCTTTCTTT.

This chain joins TRBV20-1 and TRBJ2-3, with D maybe TRBD1 (6 bases). V was shortened by 3 bases and J by 1 base, with 11 bases between the two germline ends. Germline V gene data show CDR1 as DFQATT and CDR2 as SNEGSKA (reference sequence). The length of the CDR3 is 14 residues. The CDR3 reads CSASTPGGTDTQYF. CDR3 nucleotide sequence: TGCAGTGCTAGTACCCCAGGGGGCACAGATACGCAGTATTTT.

This clonotype was recorded at least ten times. The chain links TRBV5-1 to TRBJ2-7, with D hard to call. With 0 bases removed from V and 3 bases from J, the gap between germline ends came to 10 bases. From germline, CDR1 is SGHRS and CDR2 YFSETQ. The CDR3 spans 14 residues. The DNA for the CDR3 is TGCGCCAGCAGCTTGGACAGAAGCTTCTACGAGCAGTACTTC. It codes for CASSLDRSFYEQYF.

In its sample, this clonotype was seen many times. The chain carries TRBV6-2 or TRBV6-3 and TRBJ1-5; TRBD1 is a possible D gene (5 bases). The CDR3 is 16 amino acids. Germline CDR1 MNHEY, CDR2 SVGEGT. V dropped 3 bases and J dropped 1 base, with 13 bases sitting between them. This CDR3 is CASSYRLQGSNQPQHF. The CDR3 region has the DNA TGTGCCAGCAGTTATCGACTCCAGGGAAGCAATCAGCCCCAGCATTTT.

A remark on this clonotype: Being one base from a much bigger clone, this may be a read error. The chain joins TRBV27 to TRBJ2-1; 15 bases map to TRBD2. This CDR3 comprises 16 residues. V was clipped by 5 bases and J by 4 bases; unmatched bases: 3. Per germline, CDR1 MNHEY and CDR2 SMNVEV (reference sequence). In nucleotides, the CDR3 is TGTGCCAGCAGTCGCGGGACTAGCGGGAGGTACAATGAGCAGTTCTTC. Translation: CASSRGTSGRYNEQFF.